Sequencing of this T cell receptor beta chain was carried out in a study of CD8 T cells in ankylosing spondylitis. Quantitative 5'-RACE with molecular barcodes produced the TCR beta libraries. MiXCR, run by TCRdb on the 5' RACE reads, gives a single entry per CDR3 protein. This sample has about 160,000 distinct CDR3 sequences; around 16% occur once, and the top ten carry about 8.2%. Study observations and caveats: Within ankylosing spondylitis blood, a TCR beta motif made up of several highly homologous variants appeared to be characteristic.

The length of the CDR3 is 11 residues. Trimming stripped 5 bases from V and 6 bases from J, with 8 bases between. Per germline, CDR1 SGHRS and CDR2 YFSETQ. With respect to this clonotype: Its specificity is unknown.

The origin of this receptor is a male donor with ankylosing spondylitis or in good health (not recorded which). The chain carries TRBV5-1 and TRBJ1-1; D uncertain. What was sequenced was blood, either unsorted or a sorted T cell fraction (not recorded which). The CDR3 region has the DNA TGCGCCAGCAGGGCTAACGCTGAAGCTTTCTTT. It is translated as CASRANAEAFF.